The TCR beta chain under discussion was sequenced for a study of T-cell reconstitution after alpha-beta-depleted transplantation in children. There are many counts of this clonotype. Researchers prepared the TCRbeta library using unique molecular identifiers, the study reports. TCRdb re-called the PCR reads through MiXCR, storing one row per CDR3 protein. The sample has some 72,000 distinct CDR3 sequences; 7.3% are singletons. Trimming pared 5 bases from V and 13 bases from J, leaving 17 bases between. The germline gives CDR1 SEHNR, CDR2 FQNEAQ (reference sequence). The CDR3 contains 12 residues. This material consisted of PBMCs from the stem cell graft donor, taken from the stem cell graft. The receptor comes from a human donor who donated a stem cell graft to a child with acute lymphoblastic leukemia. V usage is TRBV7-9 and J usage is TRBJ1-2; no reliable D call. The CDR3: CASSLGLNPLTF. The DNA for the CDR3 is TGTGCCAGCAGCCTAGGACTAAACCCGCTCACCTTC.